There are a few counts of the clone carrying this TCR beta chain. What it binds is unknown. One heparinised draw of blood, averaging around 120 mL, came from each donor. Via CD45RO/CCR7/CD25/CD127/CD95/CD27, cells of the CD4+ naive, central memory, regulatory and stem cell-like memory subsets were sorted. Purity above 95% was achieved in all sorted populations. The sequenced template was cDNA made from the entire isolated RNA. Clones were sequenced by immunoSEQ multiplex PCR, and TCRdb holds only the in-frame ones, with some missing. Of roughly 160,000 clones in the sample, roughly 8% were seen once. This record belongs to a study of beta chain features in type 1 diabetes. Study findings and constraints: For Type 1 diabetes patients, all four CD4+ subsets carried TCRB CDR3s that were moderately but significantly shorter. Whether TCRB rearrangement is influenced by HLA type went unresolved here.

The CDR3 length is 14 residues. V lost 6 bases to trimming and J lost 5 bases, with 13 bases between them. Germline V CDR1 and CDR2: MNHEY, SVGAGI. This sequence originates from a woman aged 18-29 years with type 1 diabetes. The genes are TRBV6-5 and TRBJ1-4; tentatively, D is TRBD1 (6 bases). The material sequenced was central memory CD4+ T cells from blood. The DNA for the CDR3 is TGTGCCAGCAGGGACAGCCCGCACAATGAAAAACTGTTTTTT. It translates to CASRDSPHNEKLFF.